This T cell receptor (beta chain) stems from a study of shared clonotypes between healthy human individuals. Study-level findings and limits: The study generally estimated greater richness for naive than memory subsets.

Turning to this clone: Its cognate antigen is unknown. The sample carries other DNA sequences with the same CDR3.

Data came from immunoSEQ multiplex PCR; TCRdb stores just in-frame clones and leaves some out. This table has about 2.4 million clones, approximately 93% appearing once. The specimen sequenced was naive CD4+ T cells from PBMCs. Subset denoted: CD45RA+ positively selected. The clonotype was recovered from a man between 18 and 29 years old in good health. Some clones in this sample may be carry-over from other donors' samples.

The CDR3 reads CASSPQLGQPQHF. The CDR3 DNA follows: TGTGCCAGCAGTCCCCAGTTGGGTCAGCCCCAGCATTTT. The chain combines TRBV6-5 with TRBJ1-5; no firm D call. The CDR3 runs 13 residues. Germline V gene data show CDR1 as MNHEY and CDR2 as SVGAGI. V lost 5 bases and J lost 6, with 11 bases in between.